Following are 26 T cell receptor beta chains from one sample sequenced in a study of control samples from healthy donors and cancer patients. Sequencing used immunoSEQ multiplex PCR; TCRdb keeps in-frame clones, though not all of them. The profile shows fewer than 150,000 clones, less than 95% of them singletons. What was sequenced was blood. The receptors were sampled from a man aged 18 to 30 in good health.

The chain links TRBV27 to TRBJ2-3, with 10 nucleotides matching TRBD2. From germline, CDR1 is MNHEY and CDR2 SMNVEV (reference sequence). The CDR3 loop spans 16 amino acids. Trimming took 4 bases from V and 3 from J; bases not matched to a gene: 7. CDR3 bases: TGTGCCAGCAGTTCCCCGGGACTAGCGTCAACAGATACGCAGTATTTT. This gives the protein CASSSPGLASTDTQYF.

With regard to this clone: Other DNA sequences in this specimen translate into the identical CDR3. The V call is TRBV6-1, the J call TRBJ1-1, with unresolved D. The V and J ends lost 1 base and 4 bases respectively, with 4 bases between them. The CDR3 runs to 12 residues. Germline values: CDR1 MNHNS, CDR2 SASEGT. The CDR3 loop is CASSEGGTEAFF. For the CDR3, the DNA is TGTGCCAGCAGTGAAGGGGGCACTGAAGCTTTCTTT.

The CDR3 here is CASSLRGDLLYTDTQYF. In DNA, the CDR3 is TGTGCCAGCAGCTTACGCGGGGATCTCCTATACACAGATACGCAGTATTTT. V usage is TRBV11-2 and J usage is TRBJ2-3, with TRBD2 as a possible D gene (6 bases). The germline CDR1 and CDR2 sequences are SGHAT and FQNNGV. This CDR3 has 17 amino acids. Deletions cut 2 bases from V and 2 bases from J, with 17 bases between.

The chain is built from TRBV6-1 and TRBJ2-6; no definite D call. The CDR3 runs 15 residues. CDR1 MNHNS and CDR2 SASEGT come from the germline V gene. The germline V and J ends were trimmed by 0 bases and 2 bases, with 5 bases remaining between them. The CDR3: CASSEAPTGANVLTF. CDR3 nucleotides: TGTGCCAGCAGTGAAGCGCCTACTGGGGCCAACGTCCTGACTTTC.

This clone occurred once. The chain links TRBV10-3 to TRBJ1-6; D gene unclear. V shed 0 bases and J shed 6 bases, with 15 bases lying between them. CDR1 is ENHRY and CDR2 is SYGVKD in the germline V gene. This CDR3 is built from 17 residues. CDR3 amino acids: CAISESGVRHPNSPLHF. Here the CDR3 DNA reads TGTGCCATCAGTGAGTCAGGAGTTAGGCATCCTAATTCACCCCTCCACTTT.

V is TRBV9 and J is TRBJ1-2; D remains unclear. In germline, CDR1 is SGDLS, CDR2 YYNGEE. This CDR3 region has 12 residues. Trimming cost V 1 base and J 4 bases, with 5 bases left between them. The CDR3 nucleotides read TGTGCCAGCAGCGTAAACAGCTATGGCTACACCTTC. This translates into CASSVNSYGYTF.

This clone was counted between two and nine times. The gene calls are TRBV7-2 and TRBJ2-1, with D unclear. Germline lookup yields CDR1 SGHTA and CDR2 FQGNSA. This CDR3 is built from 13 residues. V lost 5 bases, J lost 3 bases, and 8 bases lay in between. DNA of the CDR3: TGTGCCAGCAGCCCAACAGACTACAATGAGCAGTTCTTC. Protein: CASSPTDYNEQFF.

This clone was picked up a small number of times. The chain joins TRBV7-2 to TRBJ1-2, with D perhaps TRBD1 (6 bases). The CDR3 covers 13 residues. V lost 4 bases, J lost 4 bases, and 10 bases lay in between. CDR1 SGHTA and CDR2 FQGNSA come from the germline V gene. CDR3 amino acids: CASSWYRAYGYTF. The CDR3 nucleotides read TGTGCCAGCAGCTGGTACAGGGCCTATGGCTACACCTTC.

This clone appeared once. This CDR3 reads CAWSNSGMDTEAFF. CDR3 in DNA: TGTGCCTGGAGTAACTCTGGCATGGACACTGAAGCTTTCTTT. The chain has TRBV30 and TRBJ1-1; D is undetermined. The germline V and J ends were trimmed by 2 bases and 3 bases, with 13 bases remaining between them. The germline gives CDR1 GTSNPN, CDR2 SVGIG (reference sequence). There are 14 residues in the CDR3.

In this sample, this clone turned up once. The V and J genes are TRBV5-1 and TRBJ2-5; tentatively, D is TRBD2 (6 bases). The CDR3 runs to 15 residues. V lost 2 bases and J lost 4, with 15 bases in between. CDR1 and CDR2 from the germline V gene are SGHRS and YFSETQ. CDR3 region: CASSFGTDARETQYF. CDR3 sequence (DNA): TGCGCCAGCAGCTTCGGGACTGACGCCCGAGAGACCCAGTACTTC.

The gene calls are TRBV6-6 and TRBJ1-2; 8 nucleotides match TRBD1. The CDR3 has 16 residues. Looked up from germline, CDR1 is MNHNY and CDR2 is SVGAGI (reference sequence). The V gene end was trimmed by 2 bases and the J gene end by 5 bases; junction bases not matched to a gene: 10. The CDR3 DNA reads TGTGCCAGCAGTTACCCGGGACAGGTGAAACCTTATGGCTACACCTTC. Protein product: CASSYPGQVKPYGYTF.

The V gene is TRBV5-6, the J gene TRBJ2-6; D gene ambiguous. With 2 bases removed from V and 0 bases from J, the gap between germline ends came to 6 bases. The CDR3 length is 15 residues. Per the germline V gene, CDR1 is SGHDT and CDR2 is YYEEEE. This CDR3 reads CASSFQYSGANVLTF. The CDR3 DNA sequence: TGTGCCAGCAGCTTTCAATACTCTGGGGCCAACGTCCTGACTTTC.

The J gene is TRBJ1-2, the V gene TRBV4-1; D perhaps matches TRBD1 (5 bases). There are 13 residues in the CDR3. Germline V lookup: CDR1 MGHRA, CDR2 YSYEKL. The V gene lost 6 bases and the J gene lost 6 bases, with 14 bases spanning the gap. This chain's CDR3 is CASSGTGRNGYTF. CDR3 bases: TGCGCCAGCAGTGGTACAGGAAGGAATGGCTACACCTTC.

Here the CDR3 reads CASRKERRVRTEAFF. The CDR3 nucleotides read TGTGCCAGCAGAAAGGAGCGCAGGGTCAGGACTGAAGCTTTCTTT. The chain employs TRBV6-5 and TRBJ1-1, with a possible D match to TRBD1 (5 bases). V lost 6 bases and J 5 bases, leaving 19 bases between the germline ends. CDR3 size: 15 residues. Per germline, CDR1 MNHEY and CDR2 SVGAGI.

This chain connects TRBV10-3 to TRBJ2-5, with 14 bases identical to TRBD2. Per the germline V gene, CDR1 is ENHRY and CDR2 is SYGVKD. The CDR3 has 17 residues. With 3 bases clipped from V and 1 base from J, the junction kept 4 bases outside the gene matches. CDR3 residues: CAISDQGLAGGQETQYF. CDR3 nucleotide sequence: TGTGCCATCAGTGACCAAGGACTAGCGGGGGGCCAAGAGACCCAGTACTTC.

This rearrangement joins TRBV7-2 to TRBJ2-1, with D maybe TRBD1 (5 bases). This CDR3 region has 13 residues. Germline V gene lookup returns CDR1 SGHTA and CDR2 FQGNSA. With 3 bases removed from V and 7 bases from J, the gap between germline ends came to 10 bases. The CDR3 region has the DNA TGTGCCAGCAGCTTTGCTAGGGGTAATGAGCAGTTCTTC. As protein: CASSFARGNEQFF.

The chain is built from TRBV5-4 and TRBJ2-6; D call uncertain. CDR3 size: 15 residues. The V end was cut by 4 bases, the J end by 0 bases, with 8 bases between. Per the germline V gene, CDR1 is SGHNT and CDR2 is YYREEE (reference sequence). The chain's CDR3 is CASSEDPSGANVLTF. The CDR3 bases are TGTGCCAGCAGCGAGGACCCCTCTGGGGCCAACGTCCTGACTTTC.

The V gene is TRBV10-3, the J gene TRBJ1-5; 8 bases line up with TRBD1. Germline lookup yields CDR1 ENHRY and CDR2 SYGVKD. This CDR3 contains 14 residues. V trimming: 6 bases; J trimming: 5 bases; junction bases outside the gene matches: 6. This chain's CDR3 is CAISTQGEDQPQHF. The CDR3 DNA follows: TGTGCCATCAGCACACAGGGGGAGGATCAGCCCCAGCATTTT.

This clone is medium-sized by share. This chain links TRBV6-2 or TRBV6-3 with TRBJ2-7; D is possibly TRBD1 or TRBD2 (5 bases each). This CDR3 has 20 residues. Germline V gene data show CDR1 as MNHEY and CDR2 as SVGEGT. V lost 0 bases to trimming and J lost 0 bases, with 24 bases between them. CDR3 DNA: TGTGCCAGCAGTTACTCCCTCTTAATCCTCCGGGGCCCTAGCTCCTACGAGCAGTACTTC. Its translation is CASSYSLLILRGPSSYEQYF.

The DNA of the CDR3 is TGTGCCAGCAGTTTAAACCCTGGGACTAGCGGTTACAATGAGCAGTTCTTC. It encodes CASSLNPGTSGYNEQFF. This rearrangement joins TRBV27 to TRBJ2-1; 11 bases are shared with TRBD2. With V trimmed by 2 bases and J by 4 bases, 7 bases remained unmatched. The CDR3 extends over 17 amino acids. Germline V gene lookup returns CDR1 MNHEY and CDR2 SMNVEV (reference sequence).

J is TRBJ2-1 and V is TRBV7-9; D remains ambiguous. Trimming took 2 bases from V and 10 from J, leaving 6 bases between them. CDR1 is SEHNR, CDR2 FQNEAQ, per germline (reference sequence). CDR3 length equals 11 residues. The chain's CDR3 is CASSLFGEQFF. CDR3 DNA: TGTGCCAGCAGCTTATTTGGCGAGCAGTTCTTC.

The chain recombines TRBV19 with TRBJ1-1, with D perhaps TRBD1 (6 bases). Trimming left V 7 bases short and J 0 bases short, with 12 bases between. The CDR3 spans 14 residues. CDR1 is LNHDA, CDR2 SQIVND, per germline (reference sequence). In DNA form, the CDR3 reads TGTGCCAGTAAAGGTCAGGGGTTGAACACTGAAGCTTTCTTT. Protein: CASKGQGLNTEAFF.

The CDR3 loop is CASSAMPANSPLHF. The CDR3 DNA is TGTGCCAGCAGTGCAATGCCAGCCAATTCACCCCTCCACTTT. This chain connects TRBV6-4 to TRBJ1-6; no firm D call. CDR1 is MRHNA and CDR2 is SNTAGT in the germline V gene. Trimming pared 4 bases from V and 7 bases from J, leaving 11 bases between. This CDR3 contains 14 residues.

This chain links TRBV30 with TRBJ1-6, with D unresolved. CDR3 length equals 12 residues. Germline CDR1 is GTSNPN and CDR2 is SVGIG (reference sequence). V shed 0 bases and J shed 6 bases, with 3 bases lying between them. The CDR3 loop is CAWSVGNSPLHF. As DNA, the CDR3 is TGTGCCTGGAGTGTAGGTAATTCACCCCTCCACTTT.

CDR3 amino acids: CASSRQGALSYNEQFF. CDR3 nucleotide sequence: TGTGCCAGCTCACGACAGGGGGCCCTCTCCTACAATGAGCAGTTCTTC. V and J are TRBV18 and TRBJ2-1; TRBD1 aligns across 10 bases. Germline assignment: CDR1 KGHSH and CDR2 LQKENI. This CDR3 comprises 16 residues. The ends lost 4 bases at V and 0 bases at J; junction bases unmatched: 3.

The V gene is TRBV7-6, the J gene TRBJ1-6; D is possibly TRBD1 (5 bases). Germline V CDR1 and CDR2: SGHVS, FNYEAQ. Trimming cost V 4 bases and J 7 bases, with 8 bases left between them. The CDR3 has 13 amino acids. Here the CDR3 reads CASSSGPNSPLHF. CDR3 sequence (DNA): TGTGCCAGCAGCTCGGGACCAAATTCACCCCTCCACTTT.